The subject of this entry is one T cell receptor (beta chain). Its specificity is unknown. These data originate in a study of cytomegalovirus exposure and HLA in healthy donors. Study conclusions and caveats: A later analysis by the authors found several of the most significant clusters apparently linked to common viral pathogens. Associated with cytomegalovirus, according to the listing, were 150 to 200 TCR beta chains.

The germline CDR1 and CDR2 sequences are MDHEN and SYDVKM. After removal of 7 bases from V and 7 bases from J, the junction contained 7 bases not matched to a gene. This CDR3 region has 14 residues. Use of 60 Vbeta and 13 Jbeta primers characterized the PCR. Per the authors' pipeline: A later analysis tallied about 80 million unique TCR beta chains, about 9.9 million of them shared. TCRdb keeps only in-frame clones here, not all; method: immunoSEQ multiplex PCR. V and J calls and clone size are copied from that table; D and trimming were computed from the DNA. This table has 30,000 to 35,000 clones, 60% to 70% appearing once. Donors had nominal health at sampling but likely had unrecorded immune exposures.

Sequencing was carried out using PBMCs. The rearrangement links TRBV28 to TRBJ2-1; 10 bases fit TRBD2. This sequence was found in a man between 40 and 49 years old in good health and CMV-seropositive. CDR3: CASMFSGGRNEQFF. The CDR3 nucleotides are TGTGCCAGCATGTTTAGCGGGGGGCGGAATGAGCAGTTCTTC.